The 10 T cell receptor beta chains below were found in one sample sequenced in a study of T cells after yellow fever vaccination. Each CDR3 protein gets one entry after TCRdb re-called the 5' RACE reads with MiXCR. The data show 230,000 or so distinct CDR3 sequences, roughly 6.3% seen once. Here the sequenced sample was CD4+ T cells sorted from PBMCs, taken on the day of the yellow fever booster vaccination. The receptors were sampled from a man aged 30 to 39 who received the YFV17D yellow fever vaccine.

This clonotype was detected ten times or more. V gene TRBV5-1 combines with J gene TRBJ2-7; 9 positions agree with TRBD1. This CDR3 has 14 amino acids. CDR1 is SGHRS, CDR2 YFSETQ, per germline. With V trimmed by 4 bases and J by 3 bases, 5 bases remained unmatched. The chain's CDR3 is CASSATGGFYEQYF. The CDR3 DNA reads as TGCGCCAGCAGCGCGACAGGGGGGTTCTACGAGCAGTACTTC.

This clonotype was recorded many times. The V and J genes are TRBV7-2 and TRBJ1-4; a weak D match, TRBD1 (6 bases). The CDR3 consists of 14 residues. Trimming pared 3 bases from V and 8 bases from J, leaving 13 bases between. In germline, CDR1 is SGHTA, CDR2 FQGNSA. CDR3 protein: CASSFGRQGEKLFF. The DNA for the CDR3 is TGTGCCAGCAGCTTCGGGCGGCAGGGGGAAAAACTGTTTTTT. Looking up the rest from reference TRBV7-2 and TRBJ1-4 gives the full variable domain: GAGVSQSPSNKVTEKGKDVELRCDPISGHTALYWYRQSLGQGLEFLIYFQGNSAPDKSGLPSDRFSAERTGGSVSTLTIQRTQQEDSAVYLCASSFGRQGEKLFFGSGTQLSVL.

This chain joins TRBV12-3 or TRBV12-4 and TRBJ2-2; possible D gene TRBD2, 6 bases. V lost 8 bases and J lost 3, with 19 bases in between. The CDR3 covers 16 residues. The CDR3 loop is CASSPQDYRDTGELFF. The CDR3 DNA sequence: TGTGCCAGCTCGCCCCAGGACTATCGGGACACCGGGGAGCTGTTTTTT.

The V call is TRBV9, the J call TRBJ1-1; D is possibly TRBD1 (6 bases). The CDR3 totals 15 residues. The V end lost 1 base, the J end lost 3 bases, and 13 bases lay between the germline ends. Germline V lookup: CDR1 SGDLS, CDR2 YYNGEE. CDR3 in DNA: TGTGCCAGCAGCGTAAGGGGCTCAGGGGACACTGAAGCTTTCTTT. This encodes CASSVRGSGDTEAFF.

This clonotype was seen a handful of times. The chain links TRBV7-6 to TRBJ2-7, with D unresolved. The CDR3 covers 13 residues. CDR1 and CDR2 from the germline V gene are SGHVS and FNYEAQ. The V gene lost 5 bases and the J gene lost 1 base, with 9 bases spanning the gap. CDR3: CASSPTPSYEQYF. The CDR3 DNA is TGTGCCAGCAGCCCGACACCGTCCTACGAGCAGTACTTC.

This clonotype was counted only a few times. The V gene is TRBV7-9, the J gene TRBJ2-7; 9 nucleotides line up with TRBD1. This CDR3 region has 15 residues. The V segment lost 0 bases and the J segment 4 bases; nucleotides outside the gene matches: 4. Germline CDR1 is SEHNR and CDR2 is FQNEAQ (reference sequence). The CDR3 coding sequence is TGTGCCAGCAGCTTAGCCGGGACAGGGACATACGAGCAGTACTTC. Encoded protein: CASSLAGTGTYEQYF.

The table lists this clonotype with a few counts. The V call is TRBV7-2, the J call TRBJ1-3; maybe TRBD1 (6 bases). Germline V CDR1 and CDR2: SGHTA, FQGNSA. The V gene lost 8 bases and the J gene lost 4 bases, with 15 bases spanning the gap. The CDR3 totals 14 residues. The DNA of the CDR3 is TGTGCCAGCCTAAGGCAGGGGACGGGAAACACCATATATTTT. Protein sequence: CASLRQGTGNTIYF.

This clonotype was recorded at least ten times. The rearrangement links TRBV11-3 to TRBJ2-5; D might be TRBD2 (5 bases). Trimming stripped 6 bases from V and 9 bases from J, with 17 bases between. The CDR3 has 13 residues. Germline lookup yields CDR1 SGHNT and CDR2 YENEEA. The CDR3 loop is CASSSGLTTAQYF. The CDR3 DNA is TGTGCCAGCAGTTCCGGACTGACCACGGCCCAGTACTTC.

This clonotype has a handful of counts. CDR3 sequence (DNA): TGTGCCAGCTCACCGTCGGGGGCAGGGGCCTACGAGCAGTACTTC. This gives the protein CASSPSGAGAYEQYF. This chain links TRBV18 with TRBJ2-7, with D perhaps given as TRBD1 or TRBD2 (6 bases each). The germline V gene has CDR1 KGHSH and CDR2 LQKENI. This CDR3 is built from 15 residues. The V end lost 3 bases, the J end lost 2 bases, and 14 bases lay between the germline ends.

This clonotype was seen a few times. The chain joins TRBV12-3 or TRBV12-4 to TRBJ1-5, with D perhaps matching TRBD1 (6 bases). This CDR3 is 13 amino acids long. Deletions cut 6 bases from V and 6 bases from J, with 12 bases between. CDR3 DNA: TGTGCCAGCAGATACGGGGGCACTCAGCCCCAGCATTTT. Translation gives CASRYGGTQPQHF.